This T cell receptor (beta chain) is drawn from a study of blood T cell repertoires in COVID-19. Study summary: PBMCs, B-cell-depleted T cells, or T cells were the source of the cDNA or gDNA that made up the material.

Generated by immunoSEQ multiplex PCR, the TCRdb table keeps only in-frame clones and is missing some. The profile covers about 39,000 clones, with 87% appearing a single time and 24% taken by the ten largest. The V gene end was trimmed by 1 base and the J gene end by 3 bases; junction bases not matched to a gene: 2. The V gene's germline CDR1 is SGHRS and CDR2 YFSETQ. The CDR3 has 15 amino acids. The TCR sequence derives from a man over 45 with active or convalescent COVID-19. Sequenced: peripheral blood. This chain connects TRBV5-1 to TRBJ2-2, with 8 bases matching TRBD1. For the CDR3, the DNA is TGCGCCAGCAGCTTGTTGGACAGGGACACCGGGGAGCTGTTTTTT. It encodes CASSLLDRDTGELFF. Using reference TRBV5-1 and TRBJ2-2 for the parts outside the CDR3, the full variable domain is KAGVTQTPRYLIKTRGQQVTLSCSPISGHRSVSWYQQTPGQGLQFLFEYFSETQRNKGNFPGRFSGRQFSNSRSEMNVSTLELGDSALYLCASSLLDRDTGELFFGEGSRLTVL.